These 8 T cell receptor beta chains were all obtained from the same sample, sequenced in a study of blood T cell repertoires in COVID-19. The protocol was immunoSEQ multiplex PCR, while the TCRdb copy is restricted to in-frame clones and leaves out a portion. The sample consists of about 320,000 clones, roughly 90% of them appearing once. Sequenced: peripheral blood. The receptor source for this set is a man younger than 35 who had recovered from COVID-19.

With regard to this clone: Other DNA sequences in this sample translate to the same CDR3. The CDR3 coding sequence is TGTGCCAGCAGCTTAGCTAGCGGCGTAGCCAAAAACATTCAGTACTTC. Its protein is CASSLASGVAKNIQYF. The chain has TRBV7-2 and TRBJ2-4, with D possibly TRBD2 on 6 matching bases. Germline CDR1 and CDR2: SGHTA and FQGNSA. Trimming removed 0 bases at V and 0 bases at J, with 9 bases between. This CDR3 has 16 amino acids.

This CDR3 reads CAKSGSASGNTIYF. CDR3 coding DNA: TGTGCCAAGTCGGGTTCAGCCTCTGGAAACACCATATATTTT. The chain carries TRBV7-9 and TRBJ1-3; D remains ambiguous. With 10 bases removed from V and 0 bases from J, the gap between germline ends came to 13 bases. The CDR3 consists of 14 residues. CDR1 is SEHNR, CDR2 FQNEAQ, per germline (reference sequence).

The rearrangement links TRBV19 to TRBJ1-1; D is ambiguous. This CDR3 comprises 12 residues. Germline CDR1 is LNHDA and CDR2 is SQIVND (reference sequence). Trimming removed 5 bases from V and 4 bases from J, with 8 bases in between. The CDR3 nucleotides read TGTGCCAGTAGTCCACATGGCACTGAAGCTTTCTTT. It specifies CASSPHGTEAFF.

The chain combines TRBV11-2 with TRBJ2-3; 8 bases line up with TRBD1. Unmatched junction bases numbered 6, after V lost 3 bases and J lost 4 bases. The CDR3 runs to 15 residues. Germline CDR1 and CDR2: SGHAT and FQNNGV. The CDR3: CASSLSGGPPDTQYF. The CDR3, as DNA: TGTGCCAGCAGCTTGTCAGGGGGCCCTCCAGATACGCAGTATTTT.

The CDR3, as DNA: TGTGCCAGCAGCCTACCTCAGGGTGCTCAGCCCCAGCATTTT. It specifies CASSLPQGAQPQHF. This chain joins TRBV6-6 and TRBJ1-5, with D possibly being TRBD1 (5 bases). V shed 6 bases and J shed 6 bases, with 15 bases lying between them. CDR3 length: 14 amino acids. Germline V CDR1 and CDR2: MNHNY, SVGAGI (reference sequence).

The CDR3 loop reads CASSWGQSYEQYF. The CDR3 DNA reads as TGTGCCAGCAGTTGGGGACAGTCCTACGAGCAGTACTTC. V gene TRBV6-2 or TRBV6-3 combines with J gene TRBJ2-7; 7 bases agree with TRBD1. J lost 1 base, V lost 4 bases, and 1 base had no gene match. CDR3 length: 13 amino acids. Germline V gives CDR1 MNHEY, CDR2 SVGEGT.

The CDR3 sequence: CASSFGEYGYTF. CDR3 bases: TGTGCCAGCAGCTTTGGAGAGTATGGCTACACCTTC. The genes are TRBV7-2 and TRBJ1-2, with D unclear. Trimming stripped 3 bases from V and 5 bases from J, with 7 bases between. CDR1 is SGHTA and CDR2 is FQGNSA in the germline V gene. The CDR3 totals 12 residues.

The CDR3 loop reads CASSFVQGASEAFF. CDR3 DNA sequence: TGTGCCAGCAGCTTTGTTCAGGGGGCCTCTGAAGCTTTCTTT. V usage is TRBV7-9 and J usage is TRBJ1-1, with 8 bases lining up with TRBD1. The CDR3 sequence is 14 residues long. Looked up from germline, CDR1 is SEHNR and CDR2 is FQNEAQ (reference sequence). V shed 3 bases, J shed 6 bases, and the junction held 6 bases outside the gene matches.